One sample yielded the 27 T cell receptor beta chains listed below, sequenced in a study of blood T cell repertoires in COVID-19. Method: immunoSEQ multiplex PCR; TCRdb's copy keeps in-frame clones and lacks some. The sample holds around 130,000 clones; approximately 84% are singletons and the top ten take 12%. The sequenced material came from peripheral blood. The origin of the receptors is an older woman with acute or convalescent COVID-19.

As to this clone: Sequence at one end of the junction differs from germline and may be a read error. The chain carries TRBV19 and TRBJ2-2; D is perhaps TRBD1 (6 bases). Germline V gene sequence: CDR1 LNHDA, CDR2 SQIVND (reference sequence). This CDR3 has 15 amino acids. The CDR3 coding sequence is TGTGCCAGTAGTATTGTCACAGGGAACGCCGGGGAGCTGTTTTTT. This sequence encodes CASSIVTGNAGELFF.

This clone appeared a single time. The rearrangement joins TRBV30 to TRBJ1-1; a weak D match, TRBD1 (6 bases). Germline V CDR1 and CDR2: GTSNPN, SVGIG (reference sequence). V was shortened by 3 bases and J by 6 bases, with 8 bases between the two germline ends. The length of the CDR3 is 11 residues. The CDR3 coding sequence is TGTGCCTGGAGCCGGACAGCTGAAGCTTTCTTT. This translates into CAWSRTAEAFF.

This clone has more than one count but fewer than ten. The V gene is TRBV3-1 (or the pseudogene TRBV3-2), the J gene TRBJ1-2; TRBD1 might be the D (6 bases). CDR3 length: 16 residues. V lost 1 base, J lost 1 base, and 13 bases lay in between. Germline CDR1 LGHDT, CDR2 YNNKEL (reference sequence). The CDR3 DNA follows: TGTGCCAGCAGCCAAGCTCTGGGGGCAGTTAACTATGGCTACACCTTC. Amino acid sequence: CASSQALGAVNYGYTF.

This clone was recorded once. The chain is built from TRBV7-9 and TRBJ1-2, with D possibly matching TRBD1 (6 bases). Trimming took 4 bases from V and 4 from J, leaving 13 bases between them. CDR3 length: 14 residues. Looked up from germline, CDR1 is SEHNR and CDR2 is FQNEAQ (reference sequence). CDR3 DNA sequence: TGTGCCAGCAGCTCCGCTCGGGGGGCCTATGGCTACACCTTC. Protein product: CASSSARGAYGYTF.

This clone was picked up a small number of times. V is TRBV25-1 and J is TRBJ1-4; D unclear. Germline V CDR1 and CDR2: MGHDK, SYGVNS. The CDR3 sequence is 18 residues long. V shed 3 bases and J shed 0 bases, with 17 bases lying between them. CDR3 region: CASSEGWASFATNEKLFF. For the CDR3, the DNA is TGTGCCAGCAGTGAGGGTTGGGCCTCCTTTGCAACTAATGAAAAACTGTTTTTT.

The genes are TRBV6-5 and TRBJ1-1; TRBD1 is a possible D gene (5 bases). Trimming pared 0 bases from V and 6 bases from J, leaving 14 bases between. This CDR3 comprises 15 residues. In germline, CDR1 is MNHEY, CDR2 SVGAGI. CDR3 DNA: TGTGCCAGCAGTTACTCGAGCTACTCAGGGTCTGAAGCTTTCTTT. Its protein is CASSYSSYSGSEAFF.

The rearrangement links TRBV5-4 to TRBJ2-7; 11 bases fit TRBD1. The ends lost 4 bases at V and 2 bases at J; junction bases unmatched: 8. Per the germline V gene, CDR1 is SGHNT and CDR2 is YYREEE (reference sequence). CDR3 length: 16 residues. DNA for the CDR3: TGTGCCAGCAGCATGAAAGGGGGACAGGGGGCCTACGAGCAGTACTTC. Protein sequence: CASSMKGGQGAYEQYF.

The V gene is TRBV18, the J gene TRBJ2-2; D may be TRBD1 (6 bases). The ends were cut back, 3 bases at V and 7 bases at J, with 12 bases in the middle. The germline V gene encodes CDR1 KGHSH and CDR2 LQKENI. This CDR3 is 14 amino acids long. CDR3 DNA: TGTGCCAGCTCACCGCCAGGGGAAGGCGGGGAGCTGTTTTTT. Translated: CASSPPGEGGELFF.

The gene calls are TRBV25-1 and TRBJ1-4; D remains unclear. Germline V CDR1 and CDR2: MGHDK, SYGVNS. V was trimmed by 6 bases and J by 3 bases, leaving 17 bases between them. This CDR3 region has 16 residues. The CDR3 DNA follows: TGTGCCAGCAGGCCCCGGGATTTTTTACCTAATGAAAAACTGTTTTTT. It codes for CASRPRDFLPNEKLFF.

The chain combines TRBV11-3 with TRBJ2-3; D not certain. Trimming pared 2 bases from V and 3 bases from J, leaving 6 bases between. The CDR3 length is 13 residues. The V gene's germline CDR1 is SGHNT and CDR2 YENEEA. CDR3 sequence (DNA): TGTGCCAGCAGCTTAAGAGGAACAGATACGCAGTATTTT. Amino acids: CASSLRGTDTQYF.

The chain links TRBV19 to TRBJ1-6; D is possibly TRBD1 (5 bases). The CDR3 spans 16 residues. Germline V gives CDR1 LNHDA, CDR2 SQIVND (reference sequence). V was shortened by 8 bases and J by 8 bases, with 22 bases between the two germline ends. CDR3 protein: CASGLSLRVGHSPLHF. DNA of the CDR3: TGTGCCAGTGGCCTGAGCCTCAGGGTCGGCCATTCACCCCTCCACTTT.

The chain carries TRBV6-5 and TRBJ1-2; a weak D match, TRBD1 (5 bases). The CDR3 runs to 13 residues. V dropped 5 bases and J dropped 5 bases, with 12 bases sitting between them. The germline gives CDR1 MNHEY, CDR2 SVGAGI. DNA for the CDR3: TGTGCCAGCAGTCAGCAGGGAAAGTATGGCTACACCTTC. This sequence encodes CASSQQGKYGYTF.

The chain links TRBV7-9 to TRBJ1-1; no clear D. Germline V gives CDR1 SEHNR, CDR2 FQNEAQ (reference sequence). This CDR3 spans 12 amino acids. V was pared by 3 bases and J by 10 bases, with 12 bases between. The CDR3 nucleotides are TGTGCCAGCAGCTTCGACCAAGAGCGAGCTTTCTTT. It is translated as CASSFDQERAFF.

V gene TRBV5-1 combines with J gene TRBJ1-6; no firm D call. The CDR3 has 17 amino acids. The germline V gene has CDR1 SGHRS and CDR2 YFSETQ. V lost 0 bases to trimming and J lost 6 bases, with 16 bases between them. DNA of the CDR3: TGCGCCAGCAGCTTGGGAGTAGACCAGGCAATTAATTCACCCCTCCACTTT. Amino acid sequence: CASSLGVDQAINSPLHF.

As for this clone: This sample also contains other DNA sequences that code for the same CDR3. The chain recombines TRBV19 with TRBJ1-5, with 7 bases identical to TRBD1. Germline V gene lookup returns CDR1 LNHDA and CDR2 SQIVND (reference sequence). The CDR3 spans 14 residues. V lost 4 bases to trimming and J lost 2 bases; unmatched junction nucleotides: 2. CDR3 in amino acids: CASSRQGGNQPQHF. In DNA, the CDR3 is TGTGCCAGTAGTAGACAGGGAGGCAATCAGCCCCAGCATTTT.

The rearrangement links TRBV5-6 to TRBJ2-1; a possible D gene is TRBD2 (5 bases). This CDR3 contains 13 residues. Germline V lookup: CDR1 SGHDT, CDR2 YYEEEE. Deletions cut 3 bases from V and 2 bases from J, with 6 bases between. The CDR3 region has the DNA TGTGCCAGCAGCTACGGGGCCTACAATGAGCAGTTCTTC. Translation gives CASSYGAYNEQFF.

CDR3 loop: CASRKASSPLHF. The DNA of the CDR3 is TGTGCCAGCAGGAAAGCGAGTTCACCCCTCCACTTT. V is TRBV2 and J is TRBJ1-6; D remains unclear. Trimming left V 6 bases short and J 9 bases short, with 9 bases between. This CDR3 is 12 amino acids long. Germline CDR1 SNHLY, CDR2 FYNNEI. Looking up the rest from reference TRBV2 and TRBJ1-6 gives the full variable domain: EPEVTQTPSHQVTQMGQEVILRCVPISNHLYFYWYRQILGQKVEFLVSFYNNEISEKSEIFDDQFSVERPDGSNFTLKIRSTKLEDSAMYFCASRKASSPLHFGNGTRLTVT.

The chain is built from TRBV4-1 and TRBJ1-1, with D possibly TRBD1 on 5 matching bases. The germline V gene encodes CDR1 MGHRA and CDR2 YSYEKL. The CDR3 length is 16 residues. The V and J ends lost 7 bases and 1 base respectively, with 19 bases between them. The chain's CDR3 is CASTPGGWQKNTEAFF. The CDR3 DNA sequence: TGCGCCAGCACCCCCGGGGGGTGGCAGAAGAACACTGAAGCTTTCTTT.

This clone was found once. CDR3 residues: CATSDFDRGYGYTF. The DNA of the CDR3 is TGTGCCACCAGTGATTTCGACAGGGGCTATGGCTACACCTTC. The V call is TRBV24-1, the J call TRBJ1-2; TRBD1 aligns across 8 bases. V was pared by 1 base and J by 4 bases, with 1 base of the junction left unmatched. Germline CDR1 KGHDR, CDR2 SFDVKD. This CDR3 has 14 residues.

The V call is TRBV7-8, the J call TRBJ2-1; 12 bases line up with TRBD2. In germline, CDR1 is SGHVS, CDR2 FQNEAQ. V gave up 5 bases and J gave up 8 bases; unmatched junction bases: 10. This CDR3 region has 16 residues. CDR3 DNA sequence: TGTGCCAGCAGCCTAAAACTAGCGGGGGGCAACTATGAGCAGTTCTTC. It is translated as CASSLKLAGGNYEQFF.

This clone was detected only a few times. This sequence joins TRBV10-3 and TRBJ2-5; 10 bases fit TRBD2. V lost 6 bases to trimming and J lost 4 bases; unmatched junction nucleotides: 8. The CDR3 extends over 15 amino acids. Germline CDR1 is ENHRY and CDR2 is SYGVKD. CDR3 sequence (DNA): TGTGCCATCAGCCGTAGCGGGGGGCTGGGAGAGACCCAGTACTTC. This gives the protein CAISRSGGLGETQYF.

Written as DNA, the CDR3 is TGTGCCACCAGCCCCGGACAGGGGGAAAAACTGTTTTTT. As protein: CATSPGQGEKLFF. The V call is TRBV24-1, the J call TRBJ1-4; 9 bases line up with TRBD1. From germline, CDR1 is KGHDR and CDR2 SFDVKD. This CDR3 has 13 amino acids. After removal of 7 bases from V and 8 bases from J, the junction contained 4 bases not matched to a gene.

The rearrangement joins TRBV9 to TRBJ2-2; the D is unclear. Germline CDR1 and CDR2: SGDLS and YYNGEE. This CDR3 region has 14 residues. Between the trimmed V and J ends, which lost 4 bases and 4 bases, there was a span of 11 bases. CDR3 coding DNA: TGTGCCAGCAGCACGACCGGGTTCACCGGGGAGCTGTTTTTT. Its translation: CASSTTGFTGELFF. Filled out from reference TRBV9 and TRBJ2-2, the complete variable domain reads DSGVTQTPKHLITATGQRVTLRCSPRSGDLSVYWYQQSLDQGLQFLIQYYNGEERAKGNILERFSAQQFPDLHSELNLSSLELGDSALYFCASSTTGFTGELFFGEGSRLTVL.

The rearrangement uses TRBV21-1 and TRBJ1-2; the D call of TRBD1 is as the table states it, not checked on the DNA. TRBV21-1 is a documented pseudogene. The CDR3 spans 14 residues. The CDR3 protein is CASGDRRKAWGYTF. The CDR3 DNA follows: TGTGCCAGCGGGGACAGAAGGAAAGCTTGGGGCTACACCTTC.

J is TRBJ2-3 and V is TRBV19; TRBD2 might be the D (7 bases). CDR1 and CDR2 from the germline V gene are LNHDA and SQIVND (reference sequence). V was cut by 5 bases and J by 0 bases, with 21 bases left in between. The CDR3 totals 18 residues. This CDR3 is CASSSPRGGAGSTDTQYF. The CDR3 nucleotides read TGTGCCAGTAGTTCACCGAGGGGGGGGGCAGGAAGCACAGATACGCAGTATTTT.

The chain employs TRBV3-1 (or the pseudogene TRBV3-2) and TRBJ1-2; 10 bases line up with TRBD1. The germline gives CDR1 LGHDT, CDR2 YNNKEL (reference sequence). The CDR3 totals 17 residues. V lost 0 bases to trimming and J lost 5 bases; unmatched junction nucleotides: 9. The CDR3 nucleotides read TGTGCCAGCAGCCAAGATATAGCGGGACAGGGGCTTTATGGCTACACCTTC. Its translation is CASSQDIAGQGLYGYTF.

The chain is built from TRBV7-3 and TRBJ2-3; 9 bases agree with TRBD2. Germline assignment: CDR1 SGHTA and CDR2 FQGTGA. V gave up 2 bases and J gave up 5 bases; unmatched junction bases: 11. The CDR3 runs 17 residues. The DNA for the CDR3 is TGTGCCAGCAGCTTAGGGCTAGCGGGGCCCCAAGGAGATACGCAGTATTTT. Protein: CASSLGLAGPQGDTQYF.